The present TCR beta chain was sequenced within a study of tissue T cells after allogeneic stem cell transplantation. Trimming cost V 5 bases and J 8 bases; bases outside gene matches: 14. Per germline, CDR1 SEHNR and CDR2 FQNEAQ (reference sequence). The CDR3 is 16 amino acids. Sequencing used immunoSEQ multiplex PCR; TCRdb keeps in-frame clones, though not all of them. The data show around 6,800 clones, more than 60% seen once. This specimen consisted of skin, obtained at autopsy. The sequence was obtained from an older male patient with steroid-refractory graft-versus-host disease after an allogeneic stem cell transplant. The graft donor may have contributed some T cells. The genes are TRBV7-9 and TRBJ2-1; 8 bases are a match to TRBD1. In DNA form, the CDR3 reads TGTGCCAGCAGCGTCGTCCCGGACAGGGCGGTCTATGAGCAGTTCTTC. Encoded protein: CASSVVPDRAVYEQFF.